The rows below give T cell receptor beta chains drawn from one sample of a study of control samples from healthy donors and cancer patients. Libraries were prepared by immunoSEQ multiplex PCR; TCRdb keeps only in-frame clonotypes and omits some of them. The sample consists of some 98,000 clones, roughly 83% of them appearing once. The sample consisted of PBMCs. Every receptor here comes from a man in his 70s with lung cancer. Each CDR3 is given with its conserved first and last residue. The order of the fields is V gene, J gene, D gene, CDR3 length, clone size, CDR3 protein, CDR3 DNA. A D gene is named only where the DNA matches it firmly. Size is omitted from some rows. Given values are once, few, many or a class for expanded clones.

V gene: TRBV10-3
J gene: TRBJ2-1
D gene: NA
CDR3 length: 15
clone size: few
CDR3 protein: CAISESARAPNEQFF
CDR3 DNA: TGTGCCATCAGTGAGTCGGCCCGGGCTCCCAATGAGCAGTTCTTC

V gene: TRBV25-1
J gene: TRBJ1-1
D gene: NA
CDR3 length: 12
clone size: NA
CDR3 protein: CASSQMGTEAFF
CDR3 DNA: TGTGCCAGCAGTCAAATGGGCACTGAAGCTTTCTTT

V gene: TRBV27
J gene: TRBJ2-7
D gene: NA
CDR3 length: 13
clone size: once
CDR3 protein: CASSFNREWEQYF
CDR3 DNA: TGTGCCAGCAGTTTTAACAGGGAGTGGGAGCAGTACTTC

V gene: TRBV3-1/TRBV3-2
J gene: TRBJ2-3
D gene: TRBD1
CDR3 length: 15
clone size: NA
CDR3 protein: CASSQSGQGRDTQYF
CDR3 DNA: TGTGCCAGCAGCCAATCCGGACAGGGAAGAGATACGCAGTATTTT

V gene: TRBV23-1
J gene: TRBJ2-5
D gene: TRBD1
CDR3 length: 15
clone size: NA
CDR3 protein: CASRRGTGGKETQYF
CDR3 DNA: TGCGCCAGCAGACGTGGGACAGGGGGGAAAGAGACCCAGTACTTC

V gene: TRBV20-1
J gene: TRBJ1-1
D gene: NA
CDR3 length: 11
clone size: NA
CDR3 protein: CGEGGNTEAFF
CDR3 DNA: TGCGGGGAGGGTGGTAACACTGAAGCTTTCTTT

V gene: TRBV29-1
J gene: TRBJ1-2
D gene: NA
CDR3 length: 13
clone size: NA
CDR3 protein: CSVEDRGAGYYTF
CDR3 DNA: TGCAGCGTTGAAGATCGGGGGGCAGGCTACTACACCTTC

V gene: TRBV7-3
J gene: TRBJ2-3
D gene: TRBD2
CDR3 length: 16
clone size: NA
CDR3 protein: CASSSGLAMSTDTQYF
CDR3 DNA: TGTGCCAGCAGCTCGGGACTAGCGATGAGCACAGATACGCAGTATTTT

V gene: TRBV4-1
J gene: TRBJ2-3
D gene: NA
CDR3 length: 16
clone size: NA
CDR3 protein: CASSQDRGLRTDTQYF
CDR3 DNA: TGCGCCAGCAGCCAAGATAGGGGCTTGAGAACAGATACGCAGTATTTT

V gene: TRBV7-9
J gene: TRBJ1-1
D gene: NA
CDR3 length: 12
clone size: NA
CDR3 protein: CALGTLTPEAFF
CDR3 DNA: TGTGCCCTGGGGACCCTTACTCCTGAAGCTTTCTTT

V gene: TRBV11-2
J gene: TRBJ1-4
D gene: TRBD1
CDR3 length: 15
clone size: NA
CDR3 protein: CASSPRDRTNEKLFF
CDR3 DNA: TGTGCCAGCAGCCCAAGGGACAGAACTAATGAAAAACTGTTTTTT

V gene: TRBV11-2
J gene: TRBJ1-1
D gene: NA
CDR3 length: 15
clone size: once
CDR3 protein: CASSLGPVMNTEAFF
CDR3 DNA: TGTGCCAGCAGCTTAGGCCCAGTAATGAACACTGAAGCTTTCTTT

V gene: TRBV6-2/TRBV6-3
J gene: TRBJ1-1
D gene: NA
CDR3 length: 14
clone size: NA
CDR3 protein: CASSKSGAATEAFF
CDR3 DNA: TGTGCCAGCAGTAAGTCAGGGGCGGCCACTGAAGCTTTCTTT

V gene: TRBV30
J gene: TRBJ2-2
D gene: NA
CDR3 length: 12
clone size: once
CDR3 protein: CAWSQGHRELFF
CDR3 DNA: TGTGCCTGGAGCCAAGGACACCGGGAGCTGTTTTTT

V gene: TRBV29-1
J gene: TRBJ1-2
D gene: NA
CDR3 length: 14
clone size: NA
CDR3 protein: CSVPSGGLVYGYTF
CDR3 DNA: TGCAGCGTTCCTAGTGGGGGGCTGGTCTATGGCTACACCTTC

V gene: TRBV5-1
J gene: TRBJ2-5
D gene: TRBD1
CDR3 length: 17
clone size: NA
CDR3 protein: CASSNGAMTGGRETQYF
CDR3 DNA: TGCGCCAGCAGCAATGGGGCAATGACAGGGGGTAGGGAGACCCAGTACTTC

V gene: TRBV10-3
J gene: TRBJ2-1
D gene: TRBD2
CDR3 length: 17
clone size: NA
CDR3 protein: CAISDPPVSGGANEQFF
CDR3 DNA: TGTGCCATCAGTGATCCTCCCGTTAGCGGGGGGGCCAATGAGCAGTTCTTC

V gene: TRBV6-2/TRBV6-3
J gene: TRBJ1-1
D gene: NA
CDR3 length: 11
clone size: NA
CDR3 protein: CASSLGPEAFF
CDR3 DNA: TGTGCCAGCAGTTTAGGACCTGAAGCTTTCTTT

V gene: TRBV20-1
J gene: TRBJ1-2
D gene: NA
CDR3 length: 10
clone size: few
CDR3 protein: CSADGRGYTF
CDR3 DNA: TGCAGTGCCGACGGGCGAGGCTACACCTTC

V gene: TRBV18
J gene: TRBJ1-3
D gene: NA
CDR3 length: 15
clone size: NA
CDR3 protein: CASSPREASGNTIYF
CDR3 DNA: TGTGCCAGCTCACCACGAGAAGCCTCTGGAAACACCATATATTTT

V gene: TRBV5-4
J gene: TRBJ2-3
D gene: NA
CDR3 length: 15
clone size: once
CDR3 protein: CASTFPGASTDTQCF
CDR3 DNA: TGTGCCAGCACCTTTCCTGGGGCTTCCACAGATACGCAGTGTTTT

V gene: TRBV14
J gene: TRBJ1-3
D gene: NA
CDR3 length: 16
clone size: NA
CDR3 protein: CASSQDNRASGNTIYF
CDR3 DNA: TGTGCCAGCAGCCAAGATAACAGGGCGTCTGGAAACACCATATATTTT

V gene: TRBV5-6
J gene: TRBJ2-5
D gene: TRBD2
CDR3 length: 16
clone size: NA
CDR3 protein: CASSLYWGLVQETQYF
CDR3 DNA: TGTGCCAGCAGCTTATATTGGGGACTAGTGCAAGAGACCCAGTACTTC

V gene: TRBV28
J gene: TRBJ2-2
D gene: NA
CDR3 length: 15
clone size: NA
CDR3 protein: CASSLAGVGTGELFF
CDR3 DNA: TGTGCCAGCAGTTTAGCAGGGGTCGGCACCGGGGAGCTGTTTTTT

V gene: TRBV6-5
J gene: TRBJ2-1
D gene: TRBD2
CDR3 length: 15
clone size: NA
CDR3 protein: CASSISGGLPNEQFF
CDR3 DNA: TGTGCCAGCAGCATTAGCGGGGGACTTCCAAATGAGCAGTTCTTC

V gene: TRBV7-9
J gene: TRBJ2-7
D gene: NA
CDR3 length: 12
clone size: NA
CDR3 protein: CASSLTGDEQYF
CDR3 DNA: TGTGCCAGCAGCTTAACGGGCGACGAGCAGTACTTC

V gene: TRBV27
J gene: TRBJ1-6
D gene: NA
CDR3 length: 17
clone size: NA
CDR3 protein: CASRDGTKSSYNSPLHF
CDR3 DNA: TGTGCCAGCAGGGACGGGACAAAAAGCTCCTATAATTCACCCCTCCACTTT

V gene: TRBV2
J gene: TRBJ1-6
D gene: NA
CDR3 length: 15
clone size: NA
CDR3 protein: CASTPWVTDNSPLHF
CDR3 DNA: TGTGCCAGCACCCCATGGGTAACAGATAATTCACCCCTCCACTTT

V gene: TRBV3-1/TRBV3-2
J gene: TRBJ2-1
D gene: NA
CDR3 length: 13
clone size: NA
CDR3 protein: CASSLTPYNEQFF
CDR3 DNA: TGTGCCAGCAGTCTGACCCCCTACAATGAGCAGTTCTTC

V gene: TRBV2
J gene: TRBJ1-6
D gene: NA
CDR3 length: 14
clone size: NA
CDR3 protein: CASSAQGGNSPLHF
CDR3 DNA: TGTGCCAGCAGTGCACAGGGTGGCAATTCACCCCTCCACTTT

V gene: TRBV18
J gene: TRBJ1-3
D gene: NA
CDR3 length: 15
clone size: NA
CDR3 protein: CASSPAYFSGNTIYF
CDR3 DNA: TGTGCCAGCTCACCCGCATACTTCTCTGGAAACACCATATATTTT

V gene: TRBV9
J gene: TRBJ2-1
D gene: NA
CDR3 length: 12
clone size: NA
CDR3 protein: CASSLMDNEQFF
CDR3 DNA: TGTGCCAGCAGCCTCATGGACAATGAGCAGTTCTTC

V gene: TRBV5-6
J gene: TRBJ2-2
D gene: TRBD1
CDR3 length: 18
clone size: NA
CDR3 protein: CASRPPPRDRVNTGELFF
CDR3 DNA: TGTGCCAGCAGACCTCCCCCCCGGGACAGGGTTAACACCGGGGAGCTGTTTTTT

V gene: TRBV5-1
J gene: TRBJ2-2
D gene: NA
CDR3 length: 16
clone size: NA
CDR3 protein: CASSLGAGGNTGELFF
CDR3 DNA: TGCGCCAGCAGCTTGGGGGCCGGGGGCAACACCGGGGAGCTGTTTTTT

V gene: TRBV28
J gene: TRBJ1-5
D gene: TRBD1
CDR3 length: 15
clone size: NA
CDR3 protein: CASRDATGGRQPQHF
CDR3 DNA: TGTGCCAGCAGAGATGCGACAGGGGGCCGACAGCCCCAGCATTTT

V gene: TRBV6-1
J gene: TRBJ2-7
D gene: TRBD1
CDR3 length: 16
clone size: once
CDR3 protein: CASSEVGTGTGYEQYF
CDR3 DNA: TGTGCCAGCAGTGAAGTAGGCACCGGGACAGGATACGAGCAGTACTTC

V gene: TRBV7-8
J gene: TRBJ2-7
D gene: NA
CDR3 length: 15
clone size: NA
CDR3 protein: CASSLAAGASYEQYF
CDR3 DNA: TGTGCCAGCAGCTTAGCGGCAGGGGCCTCCTACGAGCAGTACTTC

V gene: TRBV6-5
J gene: TRBJ1-1
D gene: NA
CDR3 length: 14
clone size: NA
CDR3 protein: CASTTQGGGTEAFF
CDR3 DNA: TGTGCCAGCACCACCCAGGGAGGCGGAACTGAAGCTTTCTTT